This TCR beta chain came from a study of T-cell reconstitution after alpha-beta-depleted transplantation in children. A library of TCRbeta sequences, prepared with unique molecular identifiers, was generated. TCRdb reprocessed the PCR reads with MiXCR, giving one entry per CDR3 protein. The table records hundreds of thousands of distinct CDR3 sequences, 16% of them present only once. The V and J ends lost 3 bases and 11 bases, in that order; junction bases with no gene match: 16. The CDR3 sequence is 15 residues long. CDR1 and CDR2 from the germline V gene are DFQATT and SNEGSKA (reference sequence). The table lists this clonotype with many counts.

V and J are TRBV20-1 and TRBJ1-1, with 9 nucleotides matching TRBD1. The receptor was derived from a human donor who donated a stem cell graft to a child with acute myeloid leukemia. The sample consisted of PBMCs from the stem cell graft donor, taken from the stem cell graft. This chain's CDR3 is CSARRDRVGPKEAFF. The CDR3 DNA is TGCAGTGCTAGGCGGGACAGGGTAGGGCCGAAGGAGGCTTTCTTT.